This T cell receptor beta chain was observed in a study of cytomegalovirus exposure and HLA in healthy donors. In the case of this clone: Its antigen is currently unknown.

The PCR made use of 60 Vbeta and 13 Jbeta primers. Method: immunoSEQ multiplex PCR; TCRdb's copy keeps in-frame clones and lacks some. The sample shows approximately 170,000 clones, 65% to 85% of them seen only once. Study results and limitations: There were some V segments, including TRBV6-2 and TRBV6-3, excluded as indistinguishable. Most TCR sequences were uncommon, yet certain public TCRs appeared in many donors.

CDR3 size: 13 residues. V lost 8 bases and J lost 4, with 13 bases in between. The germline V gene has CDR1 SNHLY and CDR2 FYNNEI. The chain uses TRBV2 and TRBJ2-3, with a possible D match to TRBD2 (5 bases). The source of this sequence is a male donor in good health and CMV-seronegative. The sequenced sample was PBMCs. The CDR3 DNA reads TGTGCCAGCCTGGCCGGGGTTGCAGATACGCAGTATTTT. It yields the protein CASLAGVADTQYF.